One and the same sample provided the 26 T cell receptor beta chains below, sequenced in a study of control samples from healthy donors and cancer patients. Sequenced by immunoSEQ multiplex PCR; TCRdb stores in-frame clones only, minus some. In the table there are 150,000 to 200,000 clones, 85% to 95% of which are singletons. The material sequenced was blood. These TCRs come from a man aged 18 to 29 in good health.

The genes are TRBV24-1 and TRBJ2-3; D not certain. The CDR3 has 13 amino acids. The germline V gene encodes CDR1 KGHDR and CDR2 SFDVKD. V lost 7 bases, J lost 0 bases, and 7 bases lay in between. The CDR3 nucleotides are TGTGCCACCAGCCTTATAAGCACAGATACGCAGTATTTT. It specifies CATSLISTDTQYF.

The rearrangement links TRBV30 to TRBJ2-1; weak D call: TRBD2 (6 bases). The germline gives CDR1 GTSNPN, CDR2 SVGIG (reference sequence). There are 11 residues in the CDR3. Trimming took 7 bases from V and 4 from J, leaving 8 bases between them. CDR3 sequence: CASGTYNEQFF. For the CDR3, the DNA is TGTGCCTCCGGGACTTACAATGAGCAGTTCTTC.

J is TRBJ2-4 and V is TRBV2; possible D gene TRBD2, 5 bases. Germline V gene lookup returns CDR1 SNHLY and CDR2 FYNNEI. V was trimmed by 7 bases and J by 0 bases, leaving 10 bases between them. The CDR3 sequence is 14 residues long. CDR3 DNA sequence: TGTGCCAGCATCGGGGTCCTAGCCAAAAACATTCAGTACTTC. Encoded protein: CASIGVLAKNIQYF.

The CDR3: CASSLARVLENTEAFF. The CDR3 bases are TGTGCCAGCAGCTTAGCCCGCGTATTAGAGAACACTGAAGCTTTCTTT. The chain couples TRBV7-9 to TRBJ1-1; unclear D gene. Per germline, CDR1 SEHNR and CDR2 FQNEAQ (reference sequence). The CDR3 runs to 16 residues. V lost 0 bases, J lost 1 base, and 12 bases lay in between.

This clone occurred once. The rearrangement uses TRBV2 and TRBJ2-5; D not certain. Germline assignment: CDR1 SNHLY and CDR2 FYNNEI. V lost 4 bases, J lost 1 base, and 1 base lay in between. The CDR3 runs 11 residues. The CDR3 loop reads CASSGQETQYF. CDR3 DNA: TGTGCCAGCAGTGGCCAAGAGACCCAGTACTTC. Looking up the rest from reference TRBV2 and TRBJ2-5 gives the full variable domain: EPEVTQTPSHQVTQMGQEVILRCVPISNHLYFYWYRQILGQKVEFLVSFYNNEISEKSEIFDDQFSVERPDGSNFTLKIRSTKLEDSAMYFCASSGQETQYFGPGTRLLVL.

The V gene is TRBV2, the J gene TRBJ2-1; D not certain. Germline-derived CDR1 and CDR2 are SNHLY and FYNNEI. The CDR3 sequence is 14 residues long. V was pared by 8 bases and J by 0 bases, with 11 bases between. The CDR3 region has the DNA TGTGCCAGCGCGCCCGATAGCTCCTACAATGAGCAGTTCTTC. It specifies CASAPDSSYNEQFF.

The chain links TRBV3-1 (or the pseudogene TRBV3-2) to TRBJ1-2; D unclear. Germline CDR1 and CDR2: LGHDT and YNNKEL (reference sequence). The CDR3 runs 14 residues. The V end was cut by 3 bases, the J end by 3 bases, with 11 bases between. This chain's CDR3 is CASSQAVFHYGYTF. Written as DNA, the CDR3 is TGTGCCAGCAGCCAGGCTGTCTTCCACTATGGCTACACCTTC.

V usage is TRBV27 and J usage is TRBJ2-3; TRBD1 matches at 8 bases. V was clipped by 5 bases and J by 2 bases; unmatched bases: 6. Per germline, CDR1 MNHEY and CDR2 SMNVEV (reference sequence). The CDR3 runs to 15 residues. In DNA, the CDR3 is TGTGCCAGCAGTCTGACAGGGGTCTACACAGATACGCAGTATTTT. Translating it yields CASSLTGVYTDTQYF.

A remark on this clone: The junction differs from germline at one of its ends, possibly a read error. The chain joins TRBV27 to TRBJ2-1, with TRBD1 matching 7 bases. CDR1 is MNHEY and CDR2 is SMNVEV in the germline V gene (reference sequence). CDR3 length: 13 amino acids. CDR3 in amino acids: CASSPRQGSLSLF. The CDR3 DNA follows: TGTGCCAGCAGTCCGCGACAGGGTTCCTTATCGCTCTTC.

The chain joins TRBV19 to TRBJ1-5, with D hard to call. Trimming removed 8 bases from V and 0 bases from J, with 17 bases in between. Germline V lookup: CDR1 LNHDA, CDR2 SQIVND (reference sequence). The CDR3 length is 16 residues. The CDR3 reads CASGSLRTDSNQPQHF. As DNA, the CDR3 is TGTGCCAGTGGCTCTCTCAGGACCGATAGCAATCAGCCCCAGCATTTT. The variable domain in full, with the rest retrieved from reference TRBV19 and TRBJ1-5, is DGGITQSPKYLFRKEGQNVTLSCEQNLNHDAMYWYRQDPGQGLRLIYYSQIVNDFQKGDIAEGYSVSREKKESFPLTVTSAQKNPTAFYLCASGSLRTDSNQPQHFGDGTRLSIL.

This rearrangement joins TRBV2 to TRBJ2-1; 11 bases are shared with TRBD2. V trimming: 6 bases; J trimming: 5 bases; junction bases outside the gene matches: 6. Germline CDR1 is SNHLY and CDR2 is FYNNEI. CDR3 length: 15 residues. CDR3 bases: TGTGCCAGCAGGGAAATAGCGGGGGGGGACAATGAGCAGTTCTTC. Encoded protein: CASREIAGGDNEQFF. Combining the CDR3 with reference TRBV2 and TRBJ2-1 gives the whole variable domain EPEVTQTPSHQVTQMGQEVILRCVPISNHLYFYWYRQILGQKVEFLVSFYNNEISEKSEIFDDQFSVERPDGSNFTLKIRSTKLEDSAMYFCASREIAGGDNEQFFGPGTRLTVL.

The rearrangement joins TRBV29-1 to TRBJ2-3; D gene unclear. The CDR3 consists of 13 residues. V was clipped by 1 base and J by 4 bases, with 9 bases between them. The V gene's germline CDR1 is SQVTM and CDR2 ANQGSEA. The CDR3 reads CSVEAYTSDTQYF. The DNA for the CDR3 is TGCAGCGTTGAAGCCTACACGTCAGATACGCAGTATTTT.

The chain uses TRBV27 and TRBJ2-3, with no clear D. The length of the CDR3 is 11 residues. Trimming took 4 bases from V and 5 from J, leaving 4 bases between them. Germline CDR1 reads MNHEY; CDR2 reads SMNVEV (reference sequence). The CDR3 nucleotides read TGTGCCAGCAGTTCCAGAGATACGCAGTATTTT. This sequence encodes CASSSRDTQYF.

The chain employs TRBV28 and TRBJ2-7; D gene unclear. The V gene lost 6 bases and the J gene lost 2 bases, with 14 bases spanning the gap. The CDR3 has 14 residues. The germline V gene encodes CDR1 MDHEN and CDR2 SYDVKM. The CDR3 coding sequence is TGTGCCAGCAGAACTCAAACACCTCCCTACGAGCAGTACTTC. Protein sequence: CASRTQTPPYEQYF.

This chain connects TRBV14 to TRBJ2-7; 7 bases line up with TRBD2. The CDR3 runs to 16 residues. After removal of 6 bases from V and 3 bases from J, the junction contained 14 bases not matched to a gene. Per the germline V gene, CDR1 is SGHDN and CDR2 is FVKESK. The CDR3 DNA follows: TGTGCCAGCAGTTTATCTACGGGACTAACCATCTACGAGCAGTACTTC. This translates into CASSLSTGLTIYEQYF.

This rearrangement joins TRBV18 to TRBJ2-5; 10 nucleotides agree with TRBD1. J lost 7 bases, V lost 1 base, and 3 bases had no gene match. Germline V gene sequence: CDR1 KGHSH, CDR2 LQKENI. The CDR3 runs to 14 residues. The CDR3 protein is CASSPRQGAVTQYF. The CDR3 nucleotides read TGTGCCAGCTCACCACGACAGGGGGCTGTGACCCAGTACTTC.

The rearrangement joins TRBV6-5 to TRBJ2-7, with D hard to call. Germline CDR1 reads MNHEY; CDR2 reads SVGAGI. Trimming cost V 6 bases and J 6 bases, with 15 bases left between them. CDR3 length: 13 amino acids. In nucleotides, the CDR3 is TGTGCCAGCAGCCCCCCGGGCTCCCCCGAGCAGTACTTC. Translated: CASSPPGSPEQYF.

V and J are TRBV15 and TRBJ1-1; 8 positions match TRBD1. Germline CDR1 LNHNV, CDR2 YYDKDF (reference sequence). After removal of 5 bases from V and 2 bases from J, the junction contained 10 bases not matched to a gene. This CDR3 contains 16 residues. CDR3 sequence (DNA): TGTGCCACCAGCGGACTCCGACAGGGGCGAAACACTGAAGCTTTCTTT. Translation gives CATSGLRQGRNTEAFF.

V usage is TRBV2 and J usage is TRBJ1-1; TRBD1 matches at 9 bases. Germline assignment: CDR1 SNHLY and CDR2 FYNNEI. The CDR3 spans 14 residues. The V segment lost 7 bases and the J segment 6 bases; nucleotides outside the gene matches: 9. The CDR3 DNA follows: TGTGCCAGCACGGGACAGGGATCTGGGGCTGAAGCTTTCTTT. This encodes CASTGQGSGAEAFF.

This clone was detected a few times. The chain combines TRBV19 with TRBJ1-5, with D unclear. CDR1 is LNHDA and CDR2 is SQIVND in the germline V gene (reference sequence). The CDR3 is made up of 15 amino acids. V lost 3 bases and J 2 bases, leaving 11 bases between the germline ends. CDR3 DNA sequence: TGTGCCAGTAGTATCCAGTATCAAGGCAATCAGCCCCAGCATTTT. It yields the protein CASSIQYQGNQPQHF.

This chain links TRBV5-1 with TRBJ2-2, with TRBD2 as a possible D gene (5 bases). The CDR3 has 16 amino acids. With 0 bases removed from V and 2 bases from J, the gap between germline ends came to 11 bases. CDR1 is SGHRS, CDR2 YFSETQ, per germline. CDR3: CASSLGPRVNTGELFF. Here the CDR3 DNA reads TGCGCCAGCAGCTTGGGACCGAGGGTTAACACCGGGGAGCTGTTTTTT.

The V gene is TRBV7-9, the J gene TRBJ2-1, with D perhaps TRBD1 (5 bases). This CDR3 comprises 17 residues. Deletions cut 5 bases from V and 0 bases from J, with 17 bases between. The germline V gene has CDR1 SEHNR and CDR2 FQNEAQ (reference sequence). The CDR3 nucleotides are TGTGCCAGCAGCCCTCGGGTGGGCAGGGCCTCCTACAATGAGCAGTTCTTC. Its translation: CASSPRVGRASYNEQFF. The whole variable domain, filled in from reference TRBV7-9 and TRBJ2-1, reads DTGVSQNPRHKITKRGQNVTFRCDPISEHNRLYWYRQTLGQGPEFLTYFQNEAQLEKSRLLSDRFSAERPKGSFSTLEIQRTEQGDSAMYLCASSPRVGRASYNEQFFGPGTRLTVL.

This clone was observed at least ten times. This chain uses TRBV12-3 or TRBV12-4 with TRBJ2-7; D unclear. Trimming left V 1 base short and J 5 bases short, with 9 bases between. CDR3 length: 13 residues. This chain's CDR3 is CASSLDRPDEQYF. Written as DNA, the CDR3 is TGTGCCAGCAGTTTAGATCGACCGGACGAGCAGTACTTC.

This chain links TRBV18 with TRBJ1-5; 11 bases are a match to TRBD1. Trimming took 6 bases from V and 5 from J; bases not matched to a gene: 6. Germline loops: CDR1 KGHSH, CDR2 LQKENI. The length of the CDR3 is 15 residues. The CDR3 is CASSRTGGDDQPQHF. In nucleotides, the CDR3 is TGTGCCAGCTCCCGGACAGGGGGCGACGATCAGCCCCAGCATTTT.

This chain uses TRBV7-2 with TRBJ2-1, with D tentatively TRBD2 (5 bases). The CDR3 totals 17 residues. CDR1 SGHTA and CDR2 FQGNSA come from the germline V gene. V lost 1 base to trimming and J lost 4 bases, with 17 bases between them. CDR3 sequence: CASSLDRGIPSYNEQFF. CDR3 nucleotides: TGTGCCAGCAGCTTAGACAGAGGGATCCCCTCTTACAATGAGCAGTTCTTC.

The V and J genes are TRBV30 and TRBJ2-4; 7 nucleotides align to TRBD1. CDR3 length equals 17 residues. The ends lost 1 base at V and 3 bases at J; junction bases unmatched: 12. The germline V gene encodes CDR1 GTSNPN and CDR2 SVGIG (reference sequence). The CDR3 loop is CAWSDTPPGTVKNIQYF. The CDR3 nucleotides read TGTGCCTGGAGTGACACACCTCCCGGGACAGTCAAAAACATTCAGTACTTC.